The 20 T cell receptor beta chains given below trace back to one sample, sequenced in a study of T-cell reconstitution after alpha-beta-depleted transplantation in children. TCRbeta library construction was performed incorporating unique molecular identifiers. TCRdb itself ran the PCR reads through MiXCR, one entry per CDR3 protein. The sample gives about 200,000 distinct CDR3 sequences, approximately 7% of which show up once; more than 5.5% is in the top ten. The sequencing used PBMCs, collected before TCRalphabeta/CD19-depleted stem cell transplant. These receptors were collected from a boy younger than 10 with acute lymphoblastic leukemia, due to receive a stem cell transplant.

The table lists this clonotype with a few counts. This chain links TRBV20-1 with TRBJ2-3; 13 bases map to TRBD2. J gave up 2 bases and V 3 bases, and 11 bases lay outside the gene matches. The CDR3 spans 18 residues. The germline gives CDR1 DFQATT, CDR2 SNEGSKA (reference sequence). CDR3 sequence: CSASGLAGAIPYTDTQYF. The CDR3, as DNA: TGCAGTGCTAGTGGACTAGCGGGGGCGATACCCTACACAGATACGCAGTATTTT.

This chain uses TRBV5-5 with TRBJ1-1, with D unresolved. Germline assignment: CDR1 SGHKS and CDR2 YYEKEE (reference sequence). The CDR3 loop spans 11 amino acids. Trimming pared 4 bases from V and 11 bases from J, leaving 12 bases between. CDR3 sequence: CASSSQERAFF. The CDR3 DNA sequence: TGTGCCAGCAGCAGTCAGGAGAGGGCTTTCTTT.

The sample holds many counts of this clonotype. This chain joins TRBV29-1 and TRBJ2-7, with a possible D match to TRBD1 (7 bases). Germline CDR1 and CDR2: SQVTM and ANQGSEA. The CDR3 is made up of 14 amino acids. V was pared by 4 bases and J by 3 bases, with 16 bases between. The CDR3 sequence: CSVAGQGGLYEQYF. As DNA, the CDR3 is TGCAGCGTTGCCGGGCAGGGGGGTCTCTACGAGCAGTACTTC.

This clonotype was observed many times. The CDR3 loop is CASTPGDRGTDTQYF. The CDR3 DNA sequence: TGTGCCAGCACCCCGGGGGACAGGGGAACAGATACGCAGTATTTT. J is TRBJ2-3 and V is TRBV28, with TRBD1 identical over 10 bases. The ends lost 7 bases at V and 3 bases at J; junction bases unmatched: 7. In germline, CDR1 is MDHEN, CDR2 SYDVKM. CDR3 length: 15 amino acids. Full variable domain (outside the CDR3, taken from reference TRBV28 and TRBJ2-3): DVKVTQSSRYLVKRTGEKVFLECVQDMDHENMFWYRQDPGLGLRLIYFSYDVKMKEKGDIPEGYSVSREKKERFSLILESASTNQTSMYLCASTPGDRGTDTQYFGPGTRLTVL.

This clonotype occurred a few times. The chain joins TRBV18 to TRBJ2-5; D is ambiguous. Trimming took 0 bases from V and 2 from J, leaving 10 bases between them. Germline loops: CDR1 KGHSH, CDR2 LQKENI. CDR3 length: 15 residues. The CDR3 bases are TGTGCCAGCTCACCACCCGGGCGCAGACAAGAGACCCAGTACTTC. Translated, it gives CASSPPGRRQETQYF.

This clonotype was detected only a few times. The chain links TRBV28 to TRBJ1-2, with D possibly being TRBD1 (6 bases). The CDR3 is 15 residues long. The germline gives CDR1 MDHEN, CDR2 SYDVKM. The V and J ends lost 6 bases and 1 base respectively, with 15 bases between them. CDR3 sequence (DNA): TGTGCCAGCAGCTCGAGGGGGAGAAGTAACTATGGCTACACCTTC. Protein: CASSSRGRSNYGYTF.

In its sample, this clonotype was seen a few times. This chain uses TRBV19 with TRBJ2-5, with D tentatively TRBD2 (5 bases). The CDR3 length is 15 residues. In germline, CDR1 is LNHDA, CDR2 SQIVND (reference sequence). Trimming left V 3 bases short and J 2 bases short, with 13 bases between. CDR3 protein: CASSIQADLQETQYF. The CDR3 coding sequence is TGTGCCAGTAGTATTCAAGCGGACCTTCAAGAGACCCAGTACTTC.

This clonotype was counted many times. The chain joins TRBV2 to TRBJ2-5, with 8 bases matching TRBD2. The CDR3 has 13 amino acids. Germline assignment: CDR1 SNHLY and CDR2 FYNNEI. The V and J ends lost 7 bases and 2 bases, in that order; junction bases with no gene match: 3. This CDR3 is CASNREGQETQYF. In DNA, the CDR3 is TGTGCCAGCAATCGGGAGGGTCAAGAGACCCAGTACTTC.

This clonotype showed up many times. The chain joins TRBV10-3 to TRBJ2-2; D remains unclear. Germline lookup yields CDR1 ENHRY and CDR2 SYGVKD. Trimming left V 6 bases short and J 3 bases short, with 8 bases between. This CDR3 contains 13 residues. The DNA of the CDR3 is TGTGCCATCAGCTTCGACGACACCGGGGAGCTGTTTTTT. Its protein is CAISFDDTGELFF.

This clonotype was detected ten times or more. V is TRBV5-1 and J is TRBJ2-1, with D perhaps matching TRBD2 (5 bases). This CDR3 comprises 14 residues. V was clipped by 5 bases and J by 5 bases, with 14 bases between them. Germline V lookup: CDR1 SGHRS, CDR2 YFSETQ. CDR3 DNA: TGCGCCAGCAGTTCCAGCGGTTTTGACAATGAGCAGTTCTTC. Translating it yields CASSSSGFDNEQFF.

This clonotype was observed at least ten times. The chain uses TRBV6-2 or TRBV6-3 and TRBJ2-7; 8 bases match TRBD1. With 6 bases clipped from V and 4 bases from J, the junction kept 14 bases outside the gene matches. The germline gives CDR1 MNHEY, CDR2 SVGEGT. The CDR3 spans 16 residues. The CDR3 nucleotides are TGTGCCAGCAGCCGGACAGGGAGTGGCTTCCCTTACGAGCAGTACTTC. It specifies CASSRTGSGFPYEQYF.

J is TRBJ2-3 and V is TRBV6-5, with 8 bases matching TRBD1. V was clipped by 6 bases and J by 1 base; unmatched bases: 12. This CDR3 region has 17 residues. From germline, CDR1 is MNHEY and CDR2 SVGAGI. The DNA of the CDR3 is TGTGCCAGCAGCCGAGGACAGGGCGGTTTTCGCACAGATACGCAGTATTTT. Translation gives CASSRGQGGFRTDTQYF.

This clonotype turned up a few times. The rearrangement uses TRBV28 and TRBJ1-2; no definite D call. Trimming took 3 bases from V and 4 from J, leaving 12 bases between them. Germline CDR1 is MDHEN and CDR2 is SYDVKM. The CDR3 has 14 residues. CDR3 nucleotide sequence: TGTGCCAGCAGTTTGCTTGATGGCAGCTATGGCTACACCTTC. Protein sequence: CASSLLDGSYGYTF.

The rearrangement uses TRBV7-2 and TRBJ1-2; D might be TRBD1 (5 bases). CDR3 size: 14 residues. Trimming removed 4 bases from V and 0 bases from J, with 9 bases in between. Germline lookup yields CDR1 SGHTA and CDR2 FQGNSA. The CDR3 nucleotides read TGTGCCAGCAGCTCTTACAGGTCTAACTATGGCTACACCTTC. It is translated as CASSSYRSNYGYTF.

This clonotype was counted between two and nine times. V is TRBV4-3 and J is TRBJ2-3; 9 bases are shared with TRBD2. The J segment lost 10 bases and the V segment lost 0 bases, leaving 14 bases of the junction unmatched. The germline V gene has CDR1 LGHNA and CDR2 YSLEER. CDR3 length: 17 amino acids. The CDR3 DNA is TGCGCCAGCAGCCAAGATTGGTCGCTTGGTAGCGGGAGTCCGCAGTATTTT. Translating it yields CASSQDWSLGSGSPQYF.

At least ten counts were recorded for this clonotype. The rearrangement joins TRBV3-1 to TRBJ1-2, with 7 positions matching TRBD1. Germline loops: CDR1 LGHDT, CDR2 YNNKEL (reference sequence). Trimming cost V 1 base and J 2 bases; bases outside gene matches: 4. The CDR3 loop spans 15 amino acids. The DNA of the CDR3 is TGTGCCAGCAGCCAAGTGACAGGGCTCAACTATGGCTACACCTTC. The encoded protein is CASSQVTGLNYGYTF.

The chain couples TRBV2 to TRBJ2-1; D not certain. Germline CDR1 SNHLY, CDR2 FYNNEI. The length of the CDR3 is 11 residues. With 8 bases removed from V and 4 bases from J, the gap between germline ends came to 6 bases. CDR3 sequence reads: CASVNYNEQFF. The CDR3 region has the DNA TGTGCCAGCGTTAATTACAATGAGCAGTTCTTC.

This clonotype showed up many times. This chain uses TRBV2 with TRBJ2-5, with D perhaps matching TRBD2 (6 bases). Germline assignment: CDR1 SNHLY and CDR2 FYNNEI. The CDR3 spans 15 residues. The V gene lost 9 bases and the J gene lost 4 bases, with 21 bases spanning the gap. The DNA of the CDR3 is TGTGCCAGTCGGGCCTTAGCGGCAATAGGAGAGACCCAGTACTTC. Its protein is CASRALAAIGETQYF.

The chain links TRBV20-1 to TRBJ1-1, with a possible D match to TRBD1 (5 bases). Germline CDR1 DFQATT, CDR2 SNEGSKA (reference sequence). V lost 5 bases and J lost 11, with 12 bases in between. The CDR3 has 10 residues. CDR3 nucleotide sequence: TGCAGTGCTCTGGCGGGGGGGGCTTTCTTT. The encoded protein is CSALAGGAFF.

This clonotype was seen repeatedly, ten times or more. The genes are TRBV12-3 or TRBV12-4 and TRBJ2-7, with D perhaps TRBD1 (5 bases). Trimming stripped 5 bases from V and 3 bases from J, with 8 bases between. CDR3 length equals 12 residues. CDR3 DNA sequence: TGTGCCAGCAGTCCAGACAGCTACGAGCAGTACTTC. The encoded protein is CASSPDSYEQYF.